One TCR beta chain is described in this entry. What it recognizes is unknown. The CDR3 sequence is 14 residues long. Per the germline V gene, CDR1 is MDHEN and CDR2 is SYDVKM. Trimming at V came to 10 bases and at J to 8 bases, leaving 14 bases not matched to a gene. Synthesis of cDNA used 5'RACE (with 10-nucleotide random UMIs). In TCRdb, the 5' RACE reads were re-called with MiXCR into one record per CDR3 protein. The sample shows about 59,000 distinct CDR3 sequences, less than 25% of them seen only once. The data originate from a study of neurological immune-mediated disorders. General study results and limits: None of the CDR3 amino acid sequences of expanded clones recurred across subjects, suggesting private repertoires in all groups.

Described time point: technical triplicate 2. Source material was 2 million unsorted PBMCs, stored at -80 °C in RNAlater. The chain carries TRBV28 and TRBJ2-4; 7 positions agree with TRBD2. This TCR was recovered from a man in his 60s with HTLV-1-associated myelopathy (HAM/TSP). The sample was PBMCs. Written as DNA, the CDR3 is TGTGCCACCGGGGGGAGGGAAGGGGCGGACATTCAGTACTTC. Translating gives CATGGREGADIQYF. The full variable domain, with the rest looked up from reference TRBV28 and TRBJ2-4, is DVKVTQSSRYLVKRTGEKVFLECVQDMDHENMFWYRQDPGLGLRLIYFSYDVKMKEKGDIPEGYSVSREKKERFSLILESASTNQTSMYLCATGGREGADIQYFGAGTRLSVL.